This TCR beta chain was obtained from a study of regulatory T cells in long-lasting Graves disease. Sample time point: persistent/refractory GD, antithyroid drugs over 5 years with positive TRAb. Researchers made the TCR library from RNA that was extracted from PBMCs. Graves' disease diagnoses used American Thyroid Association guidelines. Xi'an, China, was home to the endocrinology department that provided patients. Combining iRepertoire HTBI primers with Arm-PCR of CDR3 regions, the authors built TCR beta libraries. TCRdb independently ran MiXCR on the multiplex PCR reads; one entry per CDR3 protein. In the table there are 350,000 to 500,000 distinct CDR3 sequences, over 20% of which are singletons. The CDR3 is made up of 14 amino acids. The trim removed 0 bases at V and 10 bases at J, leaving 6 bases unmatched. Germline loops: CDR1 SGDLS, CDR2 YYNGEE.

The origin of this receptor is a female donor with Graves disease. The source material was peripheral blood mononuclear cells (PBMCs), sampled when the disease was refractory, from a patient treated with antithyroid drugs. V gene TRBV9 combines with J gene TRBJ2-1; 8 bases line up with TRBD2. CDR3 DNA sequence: TGTGCCAGCAGCGTAGAAGGTGGCGGGAGGGAGCAGTTCTTC. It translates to CASSVEGGGREQFF.